The 13 T cell receptor beta chains presented below share a single source sample, sequenced in a study of molecular identifiers for immune sequencing clone quantification. TCRdb independently ran MiXCR on the PCR reads; one entry per CDR3 protein. The repertoire holds about 65,000 distinct CDR3 sequences, with around 20% as singletons. Sequences were obtained from naive CD8+ T cells from blood, with Jurkat cell RNA spiked in. The subset here: FACS-sorted CD8+CD4-CCR7+CD45RA+ naive T cells. All receptors come from a human donor in good health. Some libraries in this study had Jurkat cell RNA spiked in.

This clonotype was found many times. An end of the junction does not agree with germline; a read error may underlie this. The chain couples TRBV7-7 to TRBJ2-3, with 9 bases that match TRBD2. CDR1 and CDR2 (germline): SSHAT, FNYEAQ (reference sequence). This CDR3 has 16 amino acids. The CDR3: CASSPWLAGSTDTQYF. The CDR3 DNA sequence: TGTGCTAGCAGCCCATGGCTAGCGGGAAGCACAGATACGCAGTATTTT.

Comment on this clonotype: A much larger clone sits a single nucleotide away, making a read error possible. The V call is TRBV14, the J call TRBJ2-3; D is perhaps TRBD2 (5 bases). This CDR3 comprises 12 residues. The V gene's germline CDR1 is SGHDN and CDR2 FVKESK. Written as DNA, the CDR3 is TGTGCCTGCAGCCACTCTAGCGATACGCAGTATTTT. This codes for CACSHSSDTQYF.

This clonotype showed up many times. The V call is TRBV4-3, the J call TRBJ2-7; either TRBD1 or TRBD2 may supply D (5 bases each). V lost 2 bases, J lost 0 bases, and 17 bases lay in between. Germline CDR1 LGHNA, CDR2 YSLEER. The CDR3 extends over 17 amino acids. The CDR3 sequence: CASSQYLRDESSYEQYF. The CDR3 nucleotides read TGCGCCAGCAGCCAATACCTCCGGGACGAGAGCTCCTACGAGCAGTACTTC.

This clonotype has just a few counts. This rearrangement joins TRBV27 to TRBJ2-1, with D maybe TRBD2 (5 bases). The CDR3 runs 13 residues. Deletions cut 6 bases from V and 4 bases from J, with 10 bases between. CDR1 is MNHEY and CDR2 is SMNVEV in the germline V gene (reference sequence). The CDR3 spells CASSTTTYNEQFF. The CDR3 bases are TGTGCCAGCAGCACGACTACATACAATGAGCAGTTCTTC.

In its sample, this clonotype was seen many times. The rearrangement joins TRBV5-1 to TRBJ2-7, with D perhaps matching TRBD1 (5 bases). The germline V gene encodes CDR1 SGHRS and CDR2 YFSETQ. Trimming shortened V by 3 bases and J by 2 bases, and 15 bases separated the two germline ends. The CDR3 is 15 amino acids. CDR3 nucleotide sequence: TGCGCCAGCAGCTGGACGTGGGGCCTGACCTACGAGCAGTACTTC. As protein: CASSWTWGLTYEQYF.

This clonotype was observed at least ten times. CDR3 loop: CASSASGTSAGETQYF. CDR3 sequence (DNA): TGTGCCAGTAGTGCCTCCGGGACTTCAGCGGGAGAGACCCAGTACTTC. J is TRBJ2-5 and V is TRBV19; perhaps TRBD2 as D (6 bases). The CDR3 sequence is 16 residues long. Germline CDR1 reads LNHDA; CDR2 reads SQIVND (reference sequence). V lost 5 bases, J lost 4 bases, and 20 bases lay in between.

Notes on this clonotype: Just one base apart from a much larger clone, this may be a read error. The genes are TRBV12-3 or TRBV12-4 and TRBJ2-2, with D tentatively TRBD2 (6 bases). The CDR3 length is 13 residues. CDR3 DNA: TGTGTCAGCAGTCCCCCGGGGGTCGGGGAGCTGTTTTTT. It is translated as CVSSPPGVGELFF.

V gene TRBV24-1 combines with J gene TRBJ2-1; D not certain. Between the trimmed V and J ends, which lost 4 bases and 0 bases, there was a span of 6 bases. Germline CDR1 is KGHDR and CDR2 is SFDVKD. This CDR3 has 14 amino acids. The CDR3 nucleotides are TGTGCCACCAGTGACCCTGACTCCTACAATGAGCAGTTCTTC. It encodes CATSDPDSYNEQFF.

The chain combines TRBV12-3 or TRBV12-4 with TRBJ2-1; TRBD2 is a possible D gene (6 bases). Trimming pared 6 bases from V and 6 bases from J, leaving 12 bases between. This CDR3 is built from 13 residues. CDR3 nucleotide sequence: TGTGCCAGCAGAGATAATAGCGGCAATGAGCAGTTCTTC. It encodes CASRDNSGNEQFF.

V and J are TRBV28 and TRBJ2-7; weak D call: TRBD2 (6 bases). This CDR3 is 13 amino acids long. Germline V gives CDR1 MDHEN, CDR2 SYDVKM. V dropped 3 bases and J dropped 6 bases, with 12 bases sitting between them. The CDR3 is CASSFASEVEQYF. For the CDR3, the DNA is TGTGCCAGCAGTTTTGCTAGCGAGGTCGAGCAGTACTTC.

This clonotype has at least ten counts. This chain joins TRBV13 and TRBJ1-1, with D uncertain. In germline, CDR1 is PRHDT, CDR2 FYEKMQ (reference sequence). This CDR3 has 14 residues. V lost 5 bases and J 4 bases, leaving 14 bases between the germline ends. CDR3 nucleotide sequence: TGTGCCAGCAGCCGGCCCGGCGGAGGCACTGAAGCTTTCTTT. Translated, it gives CASSRPGGGTEAFF.

This clonotype was found many times. The chain combines TRBV7-6 with TRBJ2-5, with TRBD1 identical over 11 bases. The CDR3 has 17 amino acids. Trimming at V came to 2 bases and at J to 2 bases, leaving 7 bases not matched to a gene. CDR1 and CDR2 from the germline V gene are SGHVS and FNYEAQ. CDR3 DNA: TGTGCCAGCAGCTTAACTTCCGGGACAGGGGGTCAAGAGACCCAGTACTTC. Amino acid sequence: CASSLTSGTGGQETQYF.

This clonotype was seen many times. The chain employs TRBV28 and TRBJ2-7; D unclear. The ends were cut back, 3 bases at V and 6 bases at J, with 12 bases in the middle. CDR1 and CDR2 (germline): MDHEN, SYDVKM. The CDR3 is made up of 13 amino acids. DNA of the CDR3: TGTGCCAGCAGTTTTGTACGGGCGGTCGAGCAGTACTTC. Translated, it gives CASSFVRAVEQYF.